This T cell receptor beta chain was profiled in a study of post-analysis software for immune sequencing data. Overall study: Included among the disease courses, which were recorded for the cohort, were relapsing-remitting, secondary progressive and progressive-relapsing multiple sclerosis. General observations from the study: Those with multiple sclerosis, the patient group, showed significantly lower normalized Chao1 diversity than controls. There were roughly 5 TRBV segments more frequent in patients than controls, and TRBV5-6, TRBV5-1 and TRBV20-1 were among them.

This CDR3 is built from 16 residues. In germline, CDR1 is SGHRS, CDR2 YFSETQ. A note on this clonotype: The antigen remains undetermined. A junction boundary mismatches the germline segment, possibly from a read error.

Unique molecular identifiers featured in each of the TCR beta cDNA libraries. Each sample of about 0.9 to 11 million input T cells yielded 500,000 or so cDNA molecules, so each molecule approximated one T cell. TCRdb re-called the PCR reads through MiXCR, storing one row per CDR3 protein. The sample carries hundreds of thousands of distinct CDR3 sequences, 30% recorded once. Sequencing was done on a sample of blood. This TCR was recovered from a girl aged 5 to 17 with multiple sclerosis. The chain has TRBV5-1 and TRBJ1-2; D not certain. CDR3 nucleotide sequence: TGCACCAGCAGCTTGGATTGGGCCGAGAGCAACTATGGCTACACCTTC. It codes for CTSSLDWAESNYGYTF.